This entry lists 22 T cell receptor beta chains sequenced from one sample in a study of blood T cells in healthy people across ages. Combining a sample-barcoded 5' primer with a J-beta primer mix, a second PCR ran for roughly 7 to 12 cycles. TCRdb re-called the 5' RACE reads with MiXCR, one entry per CDR3 protein. The sample has hundreds of thousands of distinct CDR3 sequences; less than 25% are singletons. This sample also belongs to another study, concerning T cells of mothers and their children.

Sequenced: blood. The source of these receptors is a boy younger than 18 in good health.

The chain couples TRBV11-2 to TRBJ2-3, with D possibly being TRBD1 (6 bases). Trimming removed 6 bases at V and 5 bases at J, with 15 bases between. The V gene's germline CDR1 is SGHAT and CDR2 FQNNGV. The CDR3 runs to 14 residues. The CDR3 reads CASSLQGSEDTQYF. DNA for the CDR3: TGTGCCAGCAGTCTACAGGGTTCAGAAGATACGCAGTATTTT.

This clonotype has a handful of counts. V and J are TRBV27 and TRBJ2-7; the D gene is possibly TRBD1 (6 bases). Trimming removed 6 bases at V and 3 bases at J, with 24 bases between. Per germline, CDR1 MNHEY and CDR2 SMNVEV (reference sequence). The CDR3 covers 17 residues. The CDR3 region has the DNA TGTGCCAGCAGGCCAGCCGGGACAACTGACATGTTCTACGAGCAGTACTTC. Protein product: CASRPAGTTDMFYEQYF.

The CDR3 coding sequence is TGTGCCAGCAGTTATACTAATGAAAAACTGTTTTTT. It codes for CASSYTNEKLFF. The V call is TRBV2, the J call TRBJ1-4; D gene unclear. The CDR3 has 12 residues. Germline assignment: CDR1 SNHLY and CDR2 FYNNEI. V was clipped by 5 bases and J by 2 bases, with 3 bases between them.

This sequence joins TRBV6-1 and TRBJ1-1; 12 bases agree with TRBD1. The CDR3 covers 13 residues. CDR1 is MNHNS and CDR2 is SASEGT in the germline V gene. The ends lost 8 bases at V and 8 bases at J; junction bases unmatched: 6. Here the CDR3 reads CASPKGTGGEAFF. In nucleotides, the CDR3 is TGTGCCAGCCCTAAGGGGACAGGGGGCGAAGCTTTCTTT.

J is TRBJ2-3 and V is TRBV3-1; 9 positions match TRBD2. The CDR3 extends over 13 amino acids. Germline V lookup: CDR1 LGHDT, CDR2 YNNKEL (reference sequence). V lost 6 bases and J lost 5; bases outside the gene matches: 3. The CDR3 loop reads CASRREGRDTQYF. The DNA for the CDR3 is TGTGCCAGCAGGCGGGAGGGCCGAGATACGCAGTATTTT.

For this clonotype: Sequence at one end of the junction differs from germline and may be a read error. V gene TRBV4-3 combines with J gene TRBJ2-7, with TRBD1 matching 10 bases. The CDR3 consists of 15 residues. The germline V gene has CDR1 LGHNA and CDR2 YSLEER. CDR3 protein: CANSQDLGQGYEQYF. DNA of the CDR3: TGCGCCAACAGCCAAGATTTGGGACAGGGGTACGAGCAGTACTTC.

The chain combines TRBV4-3 with TRBJ2-7; no reliable D call. Trimming took off 1 base at V and 5 bases at J, with 15 bases between the two ends. Germline V gene lookup returns CDR1 LGHNA and CDR2 YSLEER. The CDR3 runs 15 residues. CDR3 in DNA: TGCGCCAGCAGCCAAGTTGCGACTCCGTCCCACGAGCAGTACTTC. Amino acids: CASSQVATPSHEQYF.

This clonotype has only a few counts. This chain's CDR3 is CSARGQGYGYTF. DNA for the CDR3: TGCAGTGCTAGGGGACAGGGCTATGGCTACACCTTC. The genes are TRBV20-1 and TRBJ1-2; 9 bases align to TRBD1. The germline CDR1 and CDR2 sequences are DFQATT and SNEGSKA (reference sequence). This CDR3 comprises 12 residues. V shed 3 bases and J 4 bases; nucleotides not matched to a gene: 0.

This clonotype was detected only a few times. The chain uses TRBV7-9 and TRBJ2-7, with D tentatively TRBD1 (6 bases). The V gene lost 5 bases and the J gene lost 0 bases, with 20 bases spanning the gap. This CDR3 spans 17 amino acids. Germline CDR1 and CDR2: SEHNR and FQNEAQ (reference sequence). CDR3 DNA: TGTGCCAGCAGCCCAAACCCGACAGGAATCCTCTCCTACGAGCAGTACTTC. It codes for CASSPNPTGILSYEQYF. Full variable domain (outside the CDR3, taken from reference TRBV7-9 and TRBJ2-7): DTGVSQNPRHKITKRGQNVTFRCDPISEHNRLYWYRQTLGQGPEFLTYFQNEAQLEKSRLLSDRFSAERPKGSFSTLEIQRTEQGDSAMYLCASSPNPTGILSYEQYFGPGTRLTVT.

This clonotype occurred a few times. V gene TRBV12-3 or TRBV12-4 combines with J gene TRBJ2-5; 10 positions match TRBD2. CDR3 length equals 14 residues. V gave up 7 bases and J gave up 5 bases; unmatched junction bases: 7. The CDR3: CASNKREGTETQYF. The CDR3 coding sequence is TGTGCCAGCAATAAGCGGGAGGGCACGGAGACCCAGTACTTC.

This clonotype was detected a few times. This rearrangement joins TRBV5-4 to TRBJ2-1; 8 nucleotides agree with TRBD1. V shed 1 base and J 0 bases; nucleotides not matched to a gene: 18. The CDR3 consists of 21 residues. Germline CDR1 and CDR2: SGHNT and YYREEE (reference sequence). CDR3 sequence reads: CASSLLRPGTGALSSYNEQFF. CDR3 sequence (DNA): TGTGCCAGCAGCTTGCTCCGCCCCGGGACAGGCGCTCTAAGCTCCTACAATGAGCAGTTCTTC.

This clonotype occurred many times. CDR3 coding DNA: TGTGCCAGCAGTTGGGTCAGGGCCTACGAGCAGTACTTC. This encodes CASSWVRAYEQYF. The chain combines TRBV28 with TRBJ2-7; D perhaps matches TRBD1 (5 bases). Germline assignment: CDR1 MDHEN and CDR2 SYDVKM. This CDR3 contains 13 residues. Trimming shortened V by 4 bases and J by 2 bases, and 9 bases separated the two germline ends.

The chain joins TRBV27 to TRBJ2-1; D is perhaps TRBD2 (6 bases). CDR1 is MNHEY and CDR2 is SMNVEV in the germline V gene (reference sequence). V lost 6 bases to trimming and J lost 4 bases, with 10 bases between them. This CDR3 is built from 13 residues. Written as DNA, the CDR3 is TGTGCCAGCAGGATTGGGGGGTACAATGAGCAGTTCTTC. Amino acid sequence: CASRIGGYNEQFF.

This clonotype was detected only a few times. V and J are TRBV20-1 and TRBJ2-7; possibly TRBD1 for D (5 bases). V shed 5 bases and J shed 7 bases, with 15 bases lying between them. CDR1 is DFQATT, CDR2 SNEGSKA, per germline (reference sequence). The length of the CDR3 is 12 residues. CDR3 sequence: CSAPDTATEQYF. As DNA, the CDR3 is TGCAGTGCTCCGGACACAGCTACGGAGCAGTACTTC.

This chain links TRBV25-1 with TRBJ2-6; D possibly corresponds to TRBD2 (5 bases). V lost 8 bases, J lost 0 bases, and 14 bases lay in between. Germline V lookup: CDR1 MGHDK, CDR2 SYGVNS. This CDR3 is built from 16 residues. CDR3 residues: CASGPRGSSGANVLTF. In nucleotides, the CDR3 is TGTGCCAGCGGCCCTCGGGGAAGCTCTGGGGCCAACGTCCTGACTTTC.

This clonotype was seen only a few times. The V and J genes are TRBV7-9 and TRBJ2-7; no firm D call. CDR1 and CDR2 (germline): SEHNR, FQNEAQ (reference sequence). The length of the CDR3 is 12 residues. Trimming shortened V by 3 bases and J by 6 bases, and 9 bases separated the two germline ends. The CDR3 coding sequence is TGTGCCAGCAGCTTTTTGGGGTCCGAGCAGTACTTC. This gives the protein CASSFLGSEQYF. Looking up the rest from reference TRBV7-9 and TRBJ2-7 gives the full variable domain: DTGVSQNPRHKITKRGQNVTFRCDPISEHNRLYWYRQTLGQGPEFLTYFQNEAQLEKSRLLSDRFSAERPKGSFSTLEIQRTEQGDSAMYLCASSFLGSEQYFGPGTRLTVT.

The rearrangement links TRBV7-3 to TRBJ2-5; D is perhaps TRBD2 (6 bases). Near its end, the DNA agrees better with TRBJ2-1, so the J call may be wrong. CDR1 is SGHTA, CDR2 FQGTGA, per germline. The CDR3 consists of 16 residues. The CDR3 loop reads CASSPISSEDHNEQFF. Written as DNA, the CDR3 is TGTGCCAGCAGCCCAATTTCTAGCGAAGACCACAATGAGCAGTTCTTC.

Only a few counts were recorded for this clonotype. This chain joins TRBV4-3 and TRBJ2-7; 7 bases are shared with TRBD2. This CDR3 has 14 residues. V trimming: 0 bases; J trimming: 6 bases; junction bases outside the gene matches: 5. Germline V gives CDR1 LGHNA, CDR2 YSLEER. The CDR3 sequence: CASSQDRTSPEQYF. The CDR3 coding sequence is TGCGCCAGCAGCCAAGATAGGACTAGTCCCGAGCAGTACTTC.

The chain couples TRBV7-8 to TRBJ1-4; no clear D. There are 14 residues in the CDR3. V was pared by 3 bases and J by 8 bases, with 13 bases between. Germline values: CDR1 SGHVS, CDR2 FQNEAQ. Here the CDR3 reads CASSFSRGREKLFF. The CDR3 DNA reads as TGTGCCAGCAGCTTTTCCCGGGGAAGGGAAAAACTGTTTTTT.

This clonotype turned up a few times. The chain combines TRBV10-3 with TRBJ1-2; D not resolved. Germline V gives CDR1 ENHRY, CDR2 SYGVKD. The CDR3 length is 14 residues. Trimming took off 0 bases at V and 8 bases at J, with 13 bases between the two ends. The CDR3 here is CAISESGQRVGYTF. The CDR3 DNA reads TGTGCCATCAGTGAGTCGGGTCAGAGGGTCGGCTACACCTTC.

This clonotype was recorded at least ten times. V and J are TRBV6-5 and TRBJ1-5; the match to TRBD1 covers 7 bases. The CDR3 covers 15 residues. Per germline, CDR1 MNHEY and CDR2 SVGAGI. V gave up 0 bases and J gave up 2 bases; unmatched junction bases: 1. The CDR3 sequence is CASSYSTGGNQPQHF. DNA for the CDR3: TGTGCCAGCAGTTACTCTACAGGGGGCAATCAGCCCCAGCATTTT.

The rearrangement links TRBV7-8 to TRBJ2-5, with D possibly TRBD2 on 5 matching bases. Deletions cut 1 base from V and 5 bases from J, with 14 bases between. Germline lookup yields CDR1 SGHVS and CDR2 FQNEAQ. CDR3 length: 15 amino acids. CDR3 protein: CASSLDSRVGETQYF. The CDR3 DNA sequence: TGTGCCAGCAGCTTAGATTCGCGGGTAGGGGAGACCCAGTACTTC.